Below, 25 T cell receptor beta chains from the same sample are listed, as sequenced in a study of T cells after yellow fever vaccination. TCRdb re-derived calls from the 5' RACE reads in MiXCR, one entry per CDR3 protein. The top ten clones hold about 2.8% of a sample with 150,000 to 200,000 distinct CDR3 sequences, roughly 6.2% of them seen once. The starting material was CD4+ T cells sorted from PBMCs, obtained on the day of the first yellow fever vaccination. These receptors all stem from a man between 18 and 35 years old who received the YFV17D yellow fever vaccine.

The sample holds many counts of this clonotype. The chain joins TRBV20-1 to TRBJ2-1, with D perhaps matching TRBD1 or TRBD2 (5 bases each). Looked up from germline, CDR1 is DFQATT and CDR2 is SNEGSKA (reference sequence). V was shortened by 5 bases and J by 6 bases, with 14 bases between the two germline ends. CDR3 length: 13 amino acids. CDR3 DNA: TGCAGTGCTCTCCGGGACGGAGCCAATGAGCAGTTCTTC. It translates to CSALRDGANEQFF.

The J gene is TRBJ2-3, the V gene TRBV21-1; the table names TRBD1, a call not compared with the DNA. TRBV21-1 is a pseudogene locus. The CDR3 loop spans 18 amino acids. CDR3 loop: CASSPRLSGGRQGDTQYF. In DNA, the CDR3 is TGTGCCAGCAGCCCCCGCCTTTCCGGGGGCCGTCAGGGAGATACGCAGTATTTT.

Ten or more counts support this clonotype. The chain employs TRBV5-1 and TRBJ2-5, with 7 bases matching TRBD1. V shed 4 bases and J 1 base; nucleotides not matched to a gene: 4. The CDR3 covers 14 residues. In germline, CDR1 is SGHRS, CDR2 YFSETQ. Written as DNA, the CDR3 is TGCGCCAGCAGCCCCGGGGACAGCCAAGAGACCCAGTACTTC. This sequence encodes CASSPGDSQETQYF.

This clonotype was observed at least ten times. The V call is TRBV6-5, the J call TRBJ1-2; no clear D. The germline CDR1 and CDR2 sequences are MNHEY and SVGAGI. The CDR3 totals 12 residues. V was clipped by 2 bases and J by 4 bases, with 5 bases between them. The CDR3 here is CASSYGPYGYTF. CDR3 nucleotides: TGTGCCAGCAGTTACGGCCCCTATGGCTACACCTTC.

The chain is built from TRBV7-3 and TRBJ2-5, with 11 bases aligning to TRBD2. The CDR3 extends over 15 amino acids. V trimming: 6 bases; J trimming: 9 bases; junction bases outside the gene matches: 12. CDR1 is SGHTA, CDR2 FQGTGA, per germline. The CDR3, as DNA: TGTGCCAGCAGTCCTAGCGGGGGGCCGGAGGGGGCCCAGTACTTC. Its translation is CASSPSGGPEGAQYF.

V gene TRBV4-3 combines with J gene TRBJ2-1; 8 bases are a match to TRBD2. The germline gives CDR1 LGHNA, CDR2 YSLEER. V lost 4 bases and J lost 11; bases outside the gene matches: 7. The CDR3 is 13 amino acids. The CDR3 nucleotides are TGCGCCAGCAGCCTCCTCAGCGGGGGCCAGCAGTTCTTC. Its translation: CASSLLSGGQQFF.

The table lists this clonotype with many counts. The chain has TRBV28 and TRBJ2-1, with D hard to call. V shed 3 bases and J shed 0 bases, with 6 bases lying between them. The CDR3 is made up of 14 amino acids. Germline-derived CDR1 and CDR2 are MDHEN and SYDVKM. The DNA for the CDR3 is TGTGCCAGCAGTTTGCACAGCTCCTACAATGAGCAGTTCTTC. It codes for CASSLHSSYNEQFF.

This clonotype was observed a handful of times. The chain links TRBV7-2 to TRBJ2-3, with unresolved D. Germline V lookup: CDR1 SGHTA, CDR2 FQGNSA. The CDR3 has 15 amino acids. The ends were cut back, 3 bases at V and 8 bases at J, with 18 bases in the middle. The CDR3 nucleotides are TGTGCCAGCAGCTTTGAGTTAGCTGTTATGGGTACGCAGTATTTT. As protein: CASSFELAVMGTQYF.

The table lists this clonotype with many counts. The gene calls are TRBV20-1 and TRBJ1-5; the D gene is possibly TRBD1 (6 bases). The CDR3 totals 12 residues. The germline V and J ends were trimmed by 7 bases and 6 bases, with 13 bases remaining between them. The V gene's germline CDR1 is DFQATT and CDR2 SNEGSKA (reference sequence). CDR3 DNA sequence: TGCAGTGTTGTACAGGGAAGTCAGCCCCAGCATTTT. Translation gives CSVVQGSQPQHF.

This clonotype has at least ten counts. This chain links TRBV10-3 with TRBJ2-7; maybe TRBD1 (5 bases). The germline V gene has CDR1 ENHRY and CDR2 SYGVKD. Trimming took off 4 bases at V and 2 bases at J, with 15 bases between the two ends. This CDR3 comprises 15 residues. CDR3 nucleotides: TGTGCCATCAGTGGAAACCCCAGGGATACCTACGAGCAGTACTTC. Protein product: CAISGNPRDTYEQYF.

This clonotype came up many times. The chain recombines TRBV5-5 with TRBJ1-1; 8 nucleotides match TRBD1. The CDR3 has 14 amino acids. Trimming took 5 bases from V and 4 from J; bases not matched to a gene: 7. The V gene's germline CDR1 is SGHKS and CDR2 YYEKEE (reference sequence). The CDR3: CASSRQGIGTEAFF. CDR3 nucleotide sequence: TGTGCCAGCAGTCGACAGGGGATCGGCACTGAAGCTTTCTTT.

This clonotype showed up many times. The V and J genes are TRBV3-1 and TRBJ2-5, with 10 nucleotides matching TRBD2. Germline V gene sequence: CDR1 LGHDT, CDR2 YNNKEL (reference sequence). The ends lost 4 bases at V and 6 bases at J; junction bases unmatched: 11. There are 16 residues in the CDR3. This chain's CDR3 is CASSPRVAGGGKTQYF. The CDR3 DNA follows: TGTGCCAGCAGCCCCCGTGTAGCGGGGGGCGGAAAGACCCAGTACTTC.

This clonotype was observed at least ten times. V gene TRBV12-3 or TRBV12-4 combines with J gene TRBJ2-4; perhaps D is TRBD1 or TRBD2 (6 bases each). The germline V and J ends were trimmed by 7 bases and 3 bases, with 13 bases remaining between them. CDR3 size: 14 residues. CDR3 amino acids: CASTKGGVKNIQYF. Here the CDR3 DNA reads TGTGCCAGCACCAAGGGGGGCGTCAAAAACATTCAGTACTTC.

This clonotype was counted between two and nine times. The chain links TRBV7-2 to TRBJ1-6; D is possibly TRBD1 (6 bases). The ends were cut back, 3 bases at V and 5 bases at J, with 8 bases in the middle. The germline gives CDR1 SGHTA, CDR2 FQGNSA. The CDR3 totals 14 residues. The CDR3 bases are TGTGCCAGCAGCTTTACAGGGAATAATTCACCCCTCCACTTT. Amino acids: CASSFTGNNSPLHF.

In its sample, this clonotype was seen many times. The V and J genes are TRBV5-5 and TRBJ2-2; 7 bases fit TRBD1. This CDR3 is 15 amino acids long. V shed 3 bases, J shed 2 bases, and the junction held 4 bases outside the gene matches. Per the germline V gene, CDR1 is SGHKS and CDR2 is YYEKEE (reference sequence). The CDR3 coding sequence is TGTGCCAGCAGCTCGGGACAGCTTAACACCGGGGAGCTGTTTTTT. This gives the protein CASSSGQLNTGELFF.

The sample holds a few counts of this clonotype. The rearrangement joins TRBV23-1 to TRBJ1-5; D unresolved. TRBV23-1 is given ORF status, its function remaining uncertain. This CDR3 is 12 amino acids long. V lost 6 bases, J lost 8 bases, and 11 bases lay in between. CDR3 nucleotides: TGCGCCAGCAGACGGACCCGGGAGCCCCAGCATTTT. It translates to CASRRTREPQHF.

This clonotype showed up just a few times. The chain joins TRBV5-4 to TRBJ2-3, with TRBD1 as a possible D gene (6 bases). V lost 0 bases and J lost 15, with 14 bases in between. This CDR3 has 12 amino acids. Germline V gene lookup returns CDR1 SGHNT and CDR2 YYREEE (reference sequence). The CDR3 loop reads CASSLDDRPAYF. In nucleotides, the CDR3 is TGTGCCAGCAGCTTGGACGACAGGCCCGCTTATTTT.

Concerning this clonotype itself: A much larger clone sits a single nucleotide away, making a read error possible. This CDR3 is CASRQTTAYNQQFF. The CDR3 nucleotides are TGCGCCAGCAGACAGACTACCGCCTACAATCAGCAGTTCTTC. The chain employs TRBV4-3 and TRBJ2-1; D possibly corresponds to TRBD2 (5 bases). Germline V CDR1 and CDR2: LGHNA, YSLEER. The CDR3 spans 14 residues.

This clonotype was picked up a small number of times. The CDR3 protein is CASSFRQAGANEQFF. DNA of the CDR3: TGCGCCAGCAGCTTCCGACAGGCGGGGGCAAATGAGCAGTTCTTC. The chain links TRBV5-1 to TRBJ2-1; weak D call: TRBD2 (7 bases). The CDR3 extends over 15 amino acids. Germline assignment: CDR1 SGHRS and CDR2 YFSETQ. V shed 2 bases and J shed 7 bases, with 16 bases lying between them.

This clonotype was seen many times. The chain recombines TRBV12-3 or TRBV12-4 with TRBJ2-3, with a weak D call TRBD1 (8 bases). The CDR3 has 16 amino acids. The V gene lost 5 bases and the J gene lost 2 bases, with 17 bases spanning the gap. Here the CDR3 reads CASSPGGGGYTDTQYF. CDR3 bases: TGTGCCAGCAGTCCAGGGGGCGGGGGTTACACAGATACGCAGTATTTT.

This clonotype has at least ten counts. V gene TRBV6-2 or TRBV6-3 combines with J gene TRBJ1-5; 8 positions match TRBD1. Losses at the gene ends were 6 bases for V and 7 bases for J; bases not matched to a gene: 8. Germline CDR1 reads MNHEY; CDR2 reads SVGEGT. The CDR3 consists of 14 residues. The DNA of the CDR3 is TGTGCCAGCAGCGACAGGGGCAGTAGGCAGCCCCAGCATTTT. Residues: CASSDRGSRQPQHF.

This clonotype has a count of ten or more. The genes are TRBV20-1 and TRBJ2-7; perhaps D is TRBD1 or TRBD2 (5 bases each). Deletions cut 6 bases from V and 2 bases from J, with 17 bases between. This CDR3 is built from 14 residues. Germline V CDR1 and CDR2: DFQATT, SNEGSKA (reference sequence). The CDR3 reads CSAETPWGTYEQYF. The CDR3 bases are TGCAGTGCCGAAACACCCTGGGGGACCTACGAGCAGTACTTC.

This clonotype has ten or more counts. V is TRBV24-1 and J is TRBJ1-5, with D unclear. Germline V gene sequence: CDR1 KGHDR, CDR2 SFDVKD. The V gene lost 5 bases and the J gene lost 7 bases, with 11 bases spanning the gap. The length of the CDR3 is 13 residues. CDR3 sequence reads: CATSGSGEQPQHF. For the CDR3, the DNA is TGTGCCACCAGTGGTAGCGGGGAACAGCCCCAGCATTTT.

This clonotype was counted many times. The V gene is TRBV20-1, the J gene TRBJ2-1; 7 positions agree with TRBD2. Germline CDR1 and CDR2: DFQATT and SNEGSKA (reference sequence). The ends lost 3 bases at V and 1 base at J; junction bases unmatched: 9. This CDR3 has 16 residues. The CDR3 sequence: CSARVRPGGSYNEQFF. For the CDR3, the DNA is TGCAGTGCTAGGGTTCGTCCGGGGGGTTCCTACAATGAGCAGTTCTTC.

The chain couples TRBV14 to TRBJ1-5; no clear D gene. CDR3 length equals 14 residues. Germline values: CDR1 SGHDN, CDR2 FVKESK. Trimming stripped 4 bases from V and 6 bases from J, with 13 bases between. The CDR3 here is CASSPGFGSQPQHF. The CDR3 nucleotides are TGTGCCAGCAGCCCAGGTTTTGGTAGTCAGCCCCAGCATTTT.